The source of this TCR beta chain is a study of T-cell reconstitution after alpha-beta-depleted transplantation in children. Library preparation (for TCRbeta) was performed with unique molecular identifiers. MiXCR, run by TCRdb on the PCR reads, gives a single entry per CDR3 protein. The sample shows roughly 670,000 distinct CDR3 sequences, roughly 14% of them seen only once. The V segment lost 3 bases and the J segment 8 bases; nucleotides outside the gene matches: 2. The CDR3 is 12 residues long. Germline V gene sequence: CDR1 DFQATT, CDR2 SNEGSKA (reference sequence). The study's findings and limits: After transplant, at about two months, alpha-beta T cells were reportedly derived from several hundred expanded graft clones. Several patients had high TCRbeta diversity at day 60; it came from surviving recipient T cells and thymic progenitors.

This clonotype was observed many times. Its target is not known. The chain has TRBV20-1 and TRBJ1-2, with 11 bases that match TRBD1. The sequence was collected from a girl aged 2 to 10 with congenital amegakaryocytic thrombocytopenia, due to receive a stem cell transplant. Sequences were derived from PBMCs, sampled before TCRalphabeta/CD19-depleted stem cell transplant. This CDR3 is CSARDRGLGYTF. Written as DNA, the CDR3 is TGCAGTGCTAGGGACAGGGGGCTCGGCTACACCTTC.